Listed below are T cell receptor beta chains from one sample, sequenced in a study of Ad26.COV2.S vaccination and SARS-CoV-2 variants. Data came from immunoSEQ multiplex PCR; TCRdb stores just in-frame clones and leaves some out. Of fewer than 600,000 clones listed, about nine tenths are singletons. The input for sequencing was peripheral blood, taken in a trial of Ad26.COV2.S vaccine versus placebo. The source is a person aged 18-65 years who received the Ad26.COV2.S COVID-19 vaccine or a placebo. CDR3s include the opening cysteine and the closing phenylalanine or tryptophan. D genes are given only for firm matches. A row's size may be missing; if present it is once, few, many or a size class.

v_gene	j_gene	d_gene	abundance	CDR3aa	CDR3nt
TRBV4-3	TRBJ1-2	-	-	CASSQEATWLYGYTF	TGCGCCAGCAGCCAAGAGGCCACCTGGCTCTATGGCTACACCTTC
TRBV19	TRBJ2-7	TRBD1	once	CASTKGQGSYEQYF	TGTGCCAGTACCAAAGGACAGGGGTCCTACGAGCAGTACTTC
TRBV9	TRBJ2-2	TRBD2	-	CASSGLAGGHTGELFF	TGTGCCAGCAGCGGACTAGCGGGGGGCCACACCGGGGAGCTGTTTTTT
TRBV28	TRBJ2-7	TRBD2	-	CASSPGGRRPYEQYF	TGTGCCAGCAGTCCCGGGGGGAGGAGACCCTACGAGCAGTACTTC
TRBV27	TRBJ2-2	TRBD2	few	CASSPYPPLAGGNTGELFF	TGTGCCAGCAGTCCATACCCCCCGCTAGCGGGAGGGAACACCGGGGAGCTGTTTTTT
TRBV30	TRBJ1-6	-	-	CAWAGQINSPLHF	TGTGCCTGGGCGGGACAAATTAATTCACCCCTCCACTTT
TRBV11-2	TRBJ2-7	-	-	CASSLVREQYF	TGTGCCAGCAGCTTAGTTAGGGAGCAGTACTTC
TRBV2	TRBJ1-6	TRBD1	-	CASSRQGAGNSPLHF	TGTGCCAGCAGTCGGCAGGGGGCCGGTAATTCACCCCTCCACTTT
TRBV20-1	TRBJ1-4	-	-	CSAPNEKLFF	TGCAGTGCCCCTAATGAAAAACTGTTTTTT
TRBV7-2	TRBJ1-2	-	-	CASSPRDFLSGGYTF	TGTGCCAGCAGCCCGCGGGATTTTCTTTCGGGGGGCTACACCTTC
TRBV11-1	TRBJ2-1	-	-	CASSLSRNNEQFF	TGTGCCAGCAGCTTATCCCGGAACAATGAGCAGTTCTTC
TRBV28	TRBJ2-2	-	few	CAISPDGGGELFF	TGTGCCATCTCCCCAGACGGGGGCGGGGAGCTGTTTTTT